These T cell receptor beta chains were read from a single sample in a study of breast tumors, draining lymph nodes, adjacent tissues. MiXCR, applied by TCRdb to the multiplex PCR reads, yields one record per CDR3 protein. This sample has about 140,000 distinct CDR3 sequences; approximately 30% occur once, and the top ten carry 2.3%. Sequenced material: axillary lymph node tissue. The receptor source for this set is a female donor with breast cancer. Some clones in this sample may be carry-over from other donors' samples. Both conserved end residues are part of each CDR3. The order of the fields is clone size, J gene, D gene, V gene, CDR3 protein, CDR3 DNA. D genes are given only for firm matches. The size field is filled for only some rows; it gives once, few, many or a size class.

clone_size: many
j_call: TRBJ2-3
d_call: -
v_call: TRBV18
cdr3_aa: CASSLSPSFTDTQYF
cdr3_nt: TGTGCCAGCTCACTGAGCCCAAGCTTCACAGATACGCAGTATTTT

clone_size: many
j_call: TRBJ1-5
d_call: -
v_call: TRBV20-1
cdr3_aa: CSAQLHQPQHF
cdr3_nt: TGCAGTGCCCAACTGCATCAGCCCCAGCATTTT

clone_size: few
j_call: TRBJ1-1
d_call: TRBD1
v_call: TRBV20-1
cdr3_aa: CSAKIAGTGGPEAFF
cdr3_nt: TGCAGTGCCAAAATCGCAGGGACAGGGGGTCCTGAAGCTTTCTTT

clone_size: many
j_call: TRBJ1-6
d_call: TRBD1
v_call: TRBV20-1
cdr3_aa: CSARPRDRGGNNSPLHF
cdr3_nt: TGCAGTGCTAGACCCCGGGACAGGGGAGGGAATAATTCACCCCTCCACTTT

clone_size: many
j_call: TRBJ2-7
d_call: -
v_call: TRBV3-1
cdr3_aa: CASSDAGVGEQYF
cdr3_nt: TGTGCCAGCAGTGACGCCGGAGTGGGGGAGCAGTACTTC

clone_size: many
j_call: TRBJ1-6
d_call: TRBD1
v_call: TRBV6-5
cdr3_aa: CASRRTGGDYNSPLHF
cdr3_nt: TGTGCCAGCAGGCGTACAGGGGGCGATTATAATTCACCCCTCCACTTT

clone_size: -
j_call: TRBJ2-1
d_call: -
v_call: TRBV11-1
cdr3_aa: CASSDRASLNEQFF
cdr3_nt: TGTGCCAGCTCGGACCGCGCGTCCCTCAATGAGCAGTTCTTC

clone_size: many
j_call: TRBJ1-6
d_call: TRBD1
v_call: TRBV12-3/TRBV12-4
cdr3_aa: CASSLGIYAGQGTHAYNSPLHF
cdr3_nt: TGTGCCAGCAGTTTGGGGATATATGCGGGACAGGGGACCCATGCCTATAATTCACCCCTCCACTTT

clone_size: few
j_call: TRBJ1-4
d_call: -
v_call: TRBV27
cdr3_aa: CASSRSRGTNEKLFF
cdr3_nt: TGTGCCAGCAGTAGGTCTCGGGGCACTAATGAAAAACTGTTTTTT

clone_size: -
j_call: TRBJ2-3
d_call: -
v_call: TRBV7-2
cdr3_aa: CASSSYRGTDTQYF
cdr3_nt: TGTGCCAGCAGCTCATACAGAGGCACAGATACGCAGTATTTT

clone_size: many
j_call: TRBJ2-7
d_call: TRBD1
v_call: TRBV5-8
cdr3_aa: CASTSTGAREQYF
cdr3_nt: TGTGCCAGCACCTCGACAGGGGCGCGAGAGCAGTACTTC

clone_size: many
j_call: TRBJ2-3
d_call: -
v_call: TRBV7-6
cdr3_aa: CASSLGPDRSTDTQYF
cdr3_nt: TGTGCCAGCAGCTTAGGGCCGGACAGAAGCACAGATACGCAGTATTTT

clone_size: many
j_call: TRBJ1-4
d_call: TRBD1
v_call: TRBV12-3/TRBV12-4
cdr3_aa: CASSQDDRGWEKLFF
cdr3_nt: TGTGCCAGCAGTCAAGACGACAGGGGTTGGGAAAAACTGTTTTTT

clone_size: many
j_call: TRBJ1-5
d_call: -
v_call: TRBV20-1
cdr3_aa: CSASLGGDQPQHF
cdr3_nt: TGCAGTGCTAGCCTGGGGGGGGATCAGCCCCAGCATTTT

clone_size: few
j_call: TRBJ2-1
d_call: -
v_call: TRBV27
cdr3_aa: CASRDGYNEQFF
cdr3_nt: TGTGCCAGCAGGGACGGCTACAATGAGCAGTTCTTC

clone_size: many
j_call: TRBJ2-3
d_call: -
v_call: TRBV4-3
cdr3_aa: CASSLQRTDTQYF
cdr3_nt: TGCGCCAGCAGCCTGCAAAGGACAGATACGCAGTATTTT

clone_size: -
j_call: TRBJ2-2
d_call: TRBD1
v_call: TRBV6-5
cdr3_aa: CASSYSPDRGADAGELFF
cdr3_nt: TGTGCCAGCAGTTACTCCCCCGACAGGGGAGCGGACGCCGGGGAGCTGTTTTTT

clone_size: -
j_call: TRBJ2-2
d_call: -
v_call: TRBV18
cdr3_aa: CASSPTSSITEELFF
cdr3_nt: TGTGCCAGCTCACCAACCTCCTCCATCACCGAGGAGCTGTTTTTT

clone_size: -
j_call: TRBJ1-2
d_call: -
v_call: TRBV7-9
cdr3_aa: CASSLATGGWEYGYTF
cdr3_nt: TGTGCCAGCAGCTTAGCCACCGGGGGCTGGGAATATGGCTACACCTTC

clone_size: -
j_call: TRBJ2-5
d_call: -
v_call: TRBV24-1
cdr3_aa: CATSDRTGSNTGETQYF
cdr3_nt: TGTGCCACCAGTGATCGGACGGGATCGAACACCGGGGAGACCCAGTACTTC

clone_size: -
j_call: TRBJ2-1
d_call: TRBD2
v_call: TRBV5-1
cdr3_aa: CASSLVAGGGLNEQFF
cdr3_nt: TGCGCCAGCAGCTTGGTTGCGGGGGGCGGCCTCAATGAGCAGTTCTTC

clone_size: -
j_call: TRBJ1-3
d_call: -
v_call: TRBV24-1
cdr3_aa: CGTSDLHTGLAPLDRPRTGNTIYF
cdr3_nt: TGTGGCACCAGTGATTTGCACACCGGGCTCGCTCCACTCGACCGCCCGAGGACGGGAAACACCATATATTTT

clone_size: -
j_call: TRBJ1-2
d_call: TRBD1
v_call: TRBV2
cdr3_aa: CAGSERGQNYGYTF
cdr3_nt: TGTGCCGGCAGTGAAAGGGGGCAAAACTATGGCTACACCTTC

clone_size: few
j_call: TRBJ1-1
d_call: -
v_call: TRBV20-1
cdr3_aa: CSASRDQEVYSGAFF
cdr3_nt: TGCAGTGCTAGCAGGGACCAGGAAGTTTATTCGGGTGCTTTCTTT

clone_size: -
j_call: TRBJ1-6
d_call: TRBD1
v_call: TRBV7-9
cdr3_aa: CASSLASGTDNSPLHF
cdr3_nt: TGTGCCAGCAGCTTAGCTTCCGGGACAGACAATTCACCCCTCCACTTC

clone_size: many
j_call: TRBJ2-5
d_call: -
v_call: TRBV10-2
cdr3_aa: CASAVGVIETQYF
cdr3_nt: TGCGCCAGCGCGGTTGGGGTAATCGAGACCCAGTACTTC

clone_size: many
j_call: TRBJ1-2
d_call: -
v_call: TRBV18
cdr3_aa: CASSPTGGGGYTF
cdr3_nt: TGTGCCAGCTCGCCAACAGGAGGCGGTGGCTACACCTTC

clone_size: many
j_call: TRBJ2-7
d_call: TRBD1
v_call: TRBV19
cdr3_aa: CASSPRDRGLGWETYEQYF
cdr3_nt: TGTGCCAGTAGTCCTCGGGACAGGGGTCTTGGTTGGGAAACCTACGAGCAGTACTTC

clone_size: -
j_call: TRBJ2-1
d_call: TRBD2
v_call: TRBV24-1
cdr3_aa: CATSDTGTSGKQFF
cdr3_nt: TGTGCCACCAGTGACACCGGGACTAGCGGTAAGCAGTTCTTC

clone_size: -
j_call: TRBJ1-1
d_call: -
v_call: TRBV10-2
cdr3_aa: CASSESKPSPQAFF
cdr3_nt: TGCGCCAGCAGTGAGTCGAAACCTTCGCCCCAGGCTTTCTTT

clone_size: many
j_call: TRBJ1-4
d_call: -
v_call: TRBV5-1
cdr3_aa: CASSIQGRREKLFF
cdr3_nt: TGCGCCAGCAGCATACAGGGTCGGCGGGAAAAACTGTTTTTT

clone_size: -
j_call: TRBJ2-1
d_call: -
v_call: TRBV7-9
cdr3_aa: CASSLGTFNEQFF
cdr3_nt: TGTGCCAGCAGCCTTGGGACTTTCAATGAGCAGTTCTTC

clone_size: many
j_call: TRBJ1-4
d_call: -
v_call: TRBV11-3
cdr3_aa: CASSLAIRTSSNEKLFF
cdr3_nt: TGTGCCAGCAGCTTAGCTATCAGGACATCCTCTAATGAAAAACTGTTTTTT

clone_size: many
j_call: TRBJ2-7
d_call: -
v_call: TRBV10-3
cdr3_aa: CAISESGAVKSYEQYF
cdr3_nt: TGTGCCATCAGTGAGTCGGGGGCGGTAAAGTCCTACGAGCAGTACTTC

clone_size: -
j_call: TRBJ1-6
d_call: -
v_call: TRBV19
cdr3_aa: CASSIRRGGLHF
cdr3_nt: TGTGCCAGTAGTATAAGGCGGGGGGGCCTCCACTTT

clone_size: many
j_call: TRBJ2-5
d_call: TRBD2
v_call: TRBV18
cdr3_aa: CASSLGLQETQYF
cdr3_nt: TGTGCCAGCTCACTGGGACTACAAGAGACCCAGTACTTC

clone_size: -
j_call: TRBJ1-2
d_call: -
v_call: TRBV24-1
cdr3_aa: CATSDFPPLAPRWGGQTYGYTF
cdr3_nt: TGTGCCACCAGTGATTTTCCGCCTTTGGCGCCTCGGTGGGGAGGGCAGACTTATGGCTACACCTTC

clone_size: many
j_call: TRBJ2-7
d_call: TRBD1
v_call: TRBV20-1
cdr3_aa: CSARMASGGRNEQYF
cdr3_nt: TGCAGTGCTAGGATGGCGTCAGGGGGAAGGAACGAGCAGTACTTC

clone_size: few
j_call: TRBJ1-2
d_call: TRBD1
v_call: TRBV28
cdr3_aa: CASSSAGTGMYGYTF
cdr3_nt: TGTGCCAGCAGTTCTGCGGGGACAGGGATGTATGGCTACACCTTC

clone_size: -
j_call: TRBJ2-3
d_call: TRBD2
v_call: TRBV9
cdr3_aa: CASSKAGGSGSDTQYF
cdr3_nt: TGTGCCAGCAGCAAGGCGGGGGGGAGTGGTTCAGATACGCAGTATTTT

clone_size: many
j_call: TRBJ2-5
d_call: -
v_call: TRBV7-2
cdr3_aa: CASSLDAEETQYF
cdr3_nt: TGTGCCAGCAGCTTAGATGCGGAGGAGACCCAGTACTTC

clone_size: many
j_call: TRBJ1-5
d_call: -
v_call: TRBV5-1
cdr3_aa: CASSLEGSGYQPQHF
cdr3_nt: TGCGCCAGCAGCTTGGAGGGGTCGGGTTATCAGCCCCAGCATTTT

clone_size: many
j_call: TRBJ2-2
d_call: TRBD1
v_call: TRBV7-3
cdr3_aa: CASSWDRTNTGELFF
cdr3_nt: TGTGCCAGCAGCTGGGACAGGACGAACACCGGGGAGCTGTTTTTT

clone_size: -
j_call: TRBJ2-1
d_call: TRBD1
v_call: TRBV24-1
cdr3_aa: CATSDRGFNYNEQFF
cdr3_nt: TGTGCCACCAGCGACAGGGGGTTTAACTACAATGAGCAGTTCTTC

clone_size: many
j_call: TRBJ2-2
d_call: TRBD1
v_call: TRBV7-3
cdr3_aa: CASSSGQGNTGELFF
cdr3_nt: TGTGCCAGCAGCTCGGGACAGGGTAACACCGGGGAGCTGTTTTTT

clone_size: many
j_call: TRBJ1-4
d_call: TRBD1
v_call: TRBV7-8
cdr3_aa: CASSRDRGGEKLFF
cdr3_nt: TGTGCCAGCAGCCGGGACAGGGGAGGAGAAAAACTGTTTTTT